This T cell receptor beta chain was captured in a study of Graves' ophthalmopathy and Graves' hyperthyroidism. Findings and caveats of the study: Blood shared most expanded thyroid clonotypes above 0.001 frequency. As the model predicted ophthalmopathy progression, it achieved a sensitivity of 70% to 71% and a specificity of about 78%.

The CDR3 runs 12 residues. CDR1 and CDR2 from the germline V gene are LGHNA and YNFKEQ. V lost 7 bases, J lost 2 bases, and 9 bases lay in between. TCR beta CDR3 amplification used RNA transcripts. Investigators did first-round RT-PCR with HTBI primers, then second-round multiplex PCR. TCRdb fed the multiplex PCR reads into MiXCR, producing one record per CDR3 protein. The sample contains roughly 39,000 distinct CDR3 sequences, 50% of which appear only once. A word on this clonotype: The antigen is not known. A much larger clone is a single base away; this may be a read error.

Hyperthyroidism patients were newly diagnosed, ill under 2 months, and aged 18 to 65 years. From fresh peripheral blood, 8.5 to 10 ml in volume, the PBMCs were obtained. V and J are TRBV4-2 and TRBJ2-7; tentatively, D is TRBD2 (5 bases). Specimen: peripheral blood. The TCR sequence derives from an adult woman with stable Graves' hyperthyroidism. As DNA, the CDR3 is TGTGCCAGCAATCGAGGGACCTACGAGCAGTACGTC. Amino acid sequence: CASNRGTYEQYV.